This entry concerns a single T cell receptor beta chain. Its target is unknown. CDR3 length: 14 residues. CDR1 is SNHLY and CDR2 is FYNNEI in the germline V gene. V was clipped by 4 bases and J by 9 bases; unmatched bases: 4. The sample comes from a study of cytomegalovirus exposure and HLA in healthy donors. Regarding the study as a whole: A classifier reportedly called cytomegalovirus status with high sensitivity and specificity.

Only in-frame clones appear in the TCRdb table, and some are missing; sequencing was by immunoSEQ multiplex PCR. The table lists about 110,000 clones, approximately 85% of them singletons. It was the approximately 130-subject validation cohort, separate from the 666-subject first cohort, to which the donors belonged. This clonotype was sampled from a woman between 18 and 29 years old in good health and CMV-seronegative. Input material: PBMCs. V and J are TRBV2 and TRBJ1-6, with 9 bases lining up with TRBD1. The chain's CDR3 is CASSGETGGSPLHF. CDR3 sequence (DNA): TGTGCCAGCAGTGGTGAGACAGGGGGTTCACCCCTCCACTTT.